The subject of this entry is one TCR beta chain. What this receptor recognizes is not known. From each donor, an approximately 2.5 ml peripheral blood sample was collected into PAXgene tubes and kept at -80 degrees C. Without any T cell sorting, total RNA was extracted from whole blood using the PAXgene blood miRNA kit on an automated QIAcube. Peripheral blood from monozygotic twin pairs concordant or discordant for inflammatory bowel disease was subjected to deep TCRalpha and TCRbeta repertoire profiling with unique molecular barcoding. Smoking habits were recorded for all twin pairs, and each individual was classified as a current, former or never smoker. Libraries were constructed by 5' RACE. For each TCR library, 3,500 to 4,000 ng of total RNA was used. cDNA was synthesized with SMARTScribe reverse transcriptase in eight separate reactions per sample. During cDNA synthesis, template switching was used to introduce unique molecular identifiers that contained a 6-nucleotide sample barcode. Two nested PCRs of roughly 16 and 10 cycles amplified the TCRalpha and TCRbeta cDNA, and bead purification followed each PCR. Before amplification, the cDNA was both treated with uracil DNA-glycosylase and purified with the QIAquick PCR purification kit. The second PCR added Illumina TruSeq-compatible adapters along with sample-specific barcodes. TapeStation and Qubit were used to check library quality and concentration, and 5 to 6.5 ng of each library went into the pool. Pooled libraries were sequenced on an Illumina HiSeq2500 single-index Rapid Run with 2 x 100 bp reads and custom sequencing primers. On the authors' methods: PCR and sequencing errors were corrected by UMI-based consensus assembly using MiGEC version 1.2.6. MiXCR version 2.1.1 was used for V(D)J alignment, clonotype assembly and CDR3 extraction. To normalise gene usage, clonotype sharing and MAIT/NKT TCR abundance, the analysis used the top 1000, 10 000 and 20 000 clonotypes per sample. After downsampling to 27 000 UMIs, diversity was calculated as the inverse Simpson index using the vegan R package. Paired Mann-Whitney U tests on discordant twin pairs were used, with Benjamini-Hochberg multiple-testing correction. The reads were reprocessed in TCRdb, with one entry per CDR3 protein sequence and no accompanying DNA. These V and J calls rely on TCRdb rather than the paper's analysis. This sample's records show approximately 330,000 distinct CDR3 sequences. In total, the top ten clones hold 2% to 2.5% of the sample.

The CDR3, from cysteine to phenylalanine, totals 17 residues. The DNA sequence is not available. The germline V gene specifies MGHRA as CDR1 and YSYEKL as CDR2. This record comes from a study of monozygotic twins with inflammatory bowel disease (dated by TCRdb to between 2018 and 2020). A note on the overall study: The full study comprised 30 or so monozygotic twin pairs: nine German pairs (four IBD-concordant, five IBD-discordant) and 19 IBD-discordant Danish pairs. Each individual had, on average, about 151 000 unique TCRalpha sequences and 181 000 unique TCRbeta sequences available for analysis. Within discordant pairs, disease-associated traits were sought mainly by comparing IBD patients with their genetically identical healthy co-twins.

Broader findings and caveats from the paper: Because patients received different immunosuppressive treatments, the repertoires may have picked up extra background noise and variability between individuals. Compared with healthy twins, IBD patients shared fewer clonotypes with other individuals, and the difference was most pronounced in patients with signs of disease activity. A decrease in TCRbeta repertoire diversity, as measured by inverse Simpson index, was observed in IBD patients compared with their healthy co-twins. Repertoire similarity did not differ between concordant and discordant twins, possibly due to limited statistical power. No single strong signal or clonotype linked to IBD turned up in the results, so the idea that one exists was not supported. The analysis was unable to tell different T cell subtypes apart.

Recombination linked TRBV4-1 to TRBJ2-7; TCRdb outputs TRBD1, but without DNA this stays unchecked. The sample comprised blood. This receptor was obtained from a human donor with ulcerative colitis or Crohn's disease, or a healthy co-twin of an affected twin (not recorded which). The CDR3 reads as follows: CASSQEGGTVGSYEQYF.